The clone carrying this TCR beta chain was found a few times. This sample was included in a study of T cells in Graves' hyperthyroidism and ophthalmopathy. The V segment lost 2 bases and the J segment 7 bases; nucleotides outside the gene matches: 6. The V gene's germline CDR1 is DFQATT and CDR2 SNEGSKA (reference sequence). The CDR3 is 14 amino acids. TCR beta CDR3 region amplification was performed from RNA transcripts. During a first-round RT-PCR of the TCR CDR3, the HTBI primer set was used. One entry per CDR3 protein results from TCRdb running MiXCR on the multiplex PCR reads. This table has about 380,000 distinct CDR3 sequences, less than 20% appearing once.

This receptor was obtained from a young man with Graves' ophthalmopathy. The chain joins TRBV20-1 to TRBJ2-1; 9 bases line up with TRBD1. The sample was blood. In DNA, the CDR3 is TGCAGTGCTAGACCTAGGACAGGGGTGAATGAGCAGTTCTTC. It is translated as CSARPRTGVNEQFF.